The 15 T cell receptor beta chains below all came from one sample that was sequenced in a study of T cell changes during pregnancy in multiple sclerosis. Generated by immunoSEQ multiplex PCR, the TCRdb table keeps only in-frame clones and is missing some. The sample records around 40,000 clones, more than 85% being singletons. The source material was CD4+ T cells from peripheral blood mononuclear cells, sampled in the second trimester of pregnancy. The receptors come from a female donor in good health, enrolled as a control in a pregnancy study.

This chain links TRBV5-4 with TRBJ1-6, with no clear D. The germline V and J ends were trimmed by 0 bases and 7 bases, with 8 bases remaining between them. Germline CDR1 and CDR2: SGHNT and YYREEE (reference sequence). This CDR3 has 14 amino acids. This CDR3 is CASSLDYTNSPLHF. The CDR3 DNA reads as TGTGCCAGCAGCTTGGATTACACGAATTCACCCCTCCACTTT.

The chain couples TRBV15 to TRBJ2-5, with 9 bases identical to TRBD1. This CDR3 has 14 residues. Germline trimming cut 5 bases from V and 5 bases from J; bases unmatched to any gene: 6. The germline CDR1 and CDR2 sequences are LNHNV and YYDKDF (reference sequence). CDR3: CATSRGTGRETQYF. The CDR3 DNA sequence: TGTGCCACCAGCCGAGGGACAGGGAGGGAGACCCAGTACTTC.

This chain joins TRBV7-8 and TRBJ2-1; perhaps TRBD2 as D (5 bases). The ends were cut back, 3 bases at V and 8 bases at J, with 17 bases in the middle. The V gene's germline CDR1 is SGHVS and CDR2 FQNEAQ. This CDR3 has 15 residues. The CDR3 spells CASSFRSLGVDEQFF. The CDR3 DNA sequence: TGTGCCAGCAGCTTTCGGTCCCTGGGAGTGGATGAGCAGTTCTTC.

CDR3 sequence (DNA): TGCAGCGTTGTGGAGGGAAGTAGCAATCAGCCCCAGCATTTT. As protein: CSVVEGSSNQPQHF. The V call is TRBV29-1, the J call TRBJ1-5; D is unclear. Trimming pared 4 bases from V and 0 bases from J, leaving 10 bases between. The V gene's germline CDR1 is SQVTM and CDR2 ANQGSEA. CDR3 length: 14 amino acids.

V and J are TRBV28 and TRBJ2-7; 8 bases align to TRBD1. Germline V gene lookup returns CDR1 MDHEN and CDR2 SYDVKM. The CDR3 has 15 residues. The ends lost 6 bases at V and 1 base at J; junction bases unmatched: 8. CDR3 DNA sequence: TGTGCCAGCAGCTCCTGGACAGGGACATCCTACGAGCAGTACTTC. Encoded protein: CASSSWTGTSYEQYF.

The chain couples TRBV11-2 to TRBJ2-3; 8 nucleotides match TRBD2. The germline gives CDR1 SGHAT, CDR2 FQNNGV. J was trimmed by 0 bases and V by 1 base; bases with no gene match: 3. This CDR3 comprises 16 residues. In DNA form, the CDR3 reads TGTGCCAGCAGCTTAGGTGCGGGGGGAAGCACAGATACGCAGTATTTT. Translated, it gives CASSLGAGGSTDTQYF.

The chain carries TRBV7-8 and TRBJ2-3; 12 bases are shared with TRBD2. The CDR3 has 20 amino acids. The J segment lost 6 bases and the V segment lost 1 base, leaving 17 bases of the junction unmatched. Looked up from germline, CDR1 is SGHVS and CDR2 is FQNEAQ. CDR3 DNA sequence: TGTGCCAGCAGCTTAGGACAGGTTGTCACTAGCGGGAGGAGGGTGGATACGCAGTATTTT. Amino acids: CASSLGQVVTSGRRVDTQYF. Together with reference TRBV7-8 and TRBJ2-3, the CDR3 gives the full variable domain: GAGVSQSPRYKVAKRGQDVALRCDPISGHVSLFWYQQALGQGPEFLTYFQNEAQLDKSGLPSDRFFAERPEGSVSTLKIQRTQQEDSAVYLCASSLGQVVTSGRRVDTQYFGPGTRLTVL.

The chain recombines TRBV4-1 with TRBJ2-3; D remains unclear. V lost 3 bases and J lost 4, with 11 bases in between. The germline V gene encodes CDR1 MGHRA and CDR2 YSYEKL. The CDR3 contains 14 residues. The chain's CDR3 is CASSQRYLPDTQYF. The DNA of the CDR3 is TGCGCCAGCAGCCAGAGATACCTTCCAGATACGCAGTATTTT.

This clone came up once. CDR3 in DNA: TGTGCCAGCAGTTACGGACAGGGGGTAGATCAGCCCCAGCATTTT. Amino acids: CASSYGQGVDQPQHF. The rearrangement links TRBV6-5 to TRBJ1-5; 10 bases align to TRBD1. The ends lost 2 bases at V and 5 bases at J; junction bases unmatched: 3. Germline values: CDR1 MNHEY, CDR2 SVGAGI. The CDR3 has 15 amino acids.

The chain links TRBV10-1 to TRBJ2-5, with unresolved D. The CDR3 totals 12 residues. V was trimmed by 6 bases and J by 5 bases, leaving 10 bases between them. Germline-derived CDR1 and CDR2 are WNHNN and SYGVQD (reference sequence). The chain's CDR3 is CASSRSGETQYF. The CDR3 DNA reads TGCGCCAGCAGCCGGTCCGGGGAGACCCAGTACTTC.

The chain is built from TRBV19 and TRBJ2-7; 7 bases are shared with TRBD1. The V and J ends lost 4 bases and 6 bases, in that order; junction bases with no gene match: 9. CDR3 length: 14 residues. Germline V gives CDR1 LNHDA, CDR2 SQIVND (reference sequence). CDR3 region: CASSTSLTGSEQYF. The CDR3 DNA reads as TGTGCCAGTAGTACGAGTCTGACAGGGTCCGAGCAGTACTTC. The entire variable domain, with the rest obtained from reference TRBV19 and TRBJ2-7, is as follows: DGGITQSPKYLFRKEGQNVTLSCEQNLNHDAMYWYRQDPGQGLRLIYYSQIVNDFQKGDIAEGYSVSREKKESFPLTVTSAQKNPTAFYLCASSTSLTGSEQYFGPGTRLTVT.

This CDR3 reads CAWASWTVGYEQYF. In nucleotides, the CDR3 is TGTGCCTGGGCGTCCTGGACTGTTGGATACGAGCAGTACTTC. The V and J genes are TRBV30 and TRBJ2-7, with a tentative D call TRBD2 (5 bases). The ends were cut back, 5 bases at V and 4 bases at J, with 18 bases in the middle. The CDR3 runs to 14 residues. The V gene's germline CDR1 is GTSNPN and CDR2 SVGIG (reference sequence).

The gene calls are TRBV7-6 and TRBJ2-7, with 12 nucleotides matching TRBD2. Trimming removed 5 bases from V and 2 bases from J; junction bases left unmatched: 7. CDR3 size: 16 residues. Germline lookup yields CDR1 SGHVS and CDR2 FNYEAQ. The chain's CDR3 is CASSPMTSGSTYEQYF. Written as DNA, the CDR3 is TGTGCCAGCAGCCCGATGACTAGCGGGAGTACCTACGAGCAGTACTTC.

The chain links TRBV6-6 to TRBJ2-1; D might be TRBD1 (5 bases). The CDR3 consists of 16 residues. V was trimmed by 1 base and J by 7 bases, leaving 17 bases between them. Per the germline V gene, CDR1 is MNHNY and CDR2 is SVGAGI (reference sequence). The CDR3 spells CASSYWGQPFRNEQFF. The CDR3 bases are TGTGCCAGCAGTTACTGGGGCCAACCGTTCCGTAATGAGCAGTTCTTC.

V and J are TRBV6-1 and TRBJ1-1; D might be TRBD1 (5 bases). The CDR3 sequence is 15 residues long. With 2 bases removed from V and 5 bases from J, the gap between germline ends came to 15 bases. CDR1 is MNHNS and CDR2 is SASEGT in the germline V gene. The DNA for the CDR3 is TGTGCCAGCAGTGAATGGGGGGGATCTAGGACTGAAGCTTTCTTT. Its protein is CASSEWGGSRTEAFF.